Shown below are 29 T cell receptor beta chains from a single sample sequenced in a study of Graves' ophthalmopathy and Graves' hyperthyroidism. RNA transcripts served as template for amplifying TCR beta CDR3 sequences. First-round RT-PCR employed HTBI primers, with a second-round multiplex PCR after it. Via MiXCR, TCRdb re-called the multiplex PCR reads, giving one row per CDR3 protein. The sample contains around 1,200,000 distinct CDR3 sequences, about 36% of which appear only once. Sequencing was carried out using peripheral blood or thyroid tissue (not recorded which). Source of these receptors: an adult man with Graves' hyperthyroidism.

This chain connects TRBV7-8 to TRBJ2-3, with D uncertain. Germline V gene data show CDR1 as SGHVS and CDR2 as FQNEAQ. V lost 3 bases to trimming and J lost 0 bases, with 13 bases between them. The length of the CDR3 is 16 residues. The CDR3 region is CASSFWAISSTDTQYF. The CDR3 DNA reads TGTGCCAGCAGCTTCTGGGCGATCTCTAGCACAGATACGCAGTATTTT.

As for this clonotype: A much larger clone is a single base away; this may be a read error. The chain combines TRBV2 with TRBJ1-5; D gene unclear. The CDR3 loop spans 15 amino acids. Looked up from germline, CDR1 is SNHLY and CDR2 is FYNNEI. The V and J ends lost 6 bases and 8 bases respectively, with 20 bases between them. The CDR3: CASSSPRQAAKPQHF. The CDR3 bases are TGTGCCAGCAGCTCTCCACGGCAGGCGGCTAAGCCCCAGCATTTT. Using reference TRBV2 and TRBJ1-5 for the parts outside the CDR3, the full variable domain is EPEVTQTPSHQVTQMGQEVILRCVPISNHLYFYWYRQILGQKVEFLVSFYNNEISEKSEIFDDQFSVERPDGSNFTLKIRSTKLEDSAMYFCASSSPRQAAKPQHFGDGTRLSIL.

This chain links TRBV30 with TRBJ1-6; D is ambiguous. The germline gives CDR1 GTSNPN, CDR2 SVGIG (reference sequence). CDR3 length: 16 amino acids. V was shortened by 4 bases and J by 2 bases, with 15 bases between the two germline ends. Here the CDR3 reads CAWMGPTGAYNSPLHF. CDR3 coding DNA: TGTGCCTGGATGGGCCCTACCGGTGCCTATAATTCACCCCTCCACTTT.

V gene TRBV2 combines with J gene TRBJ1-6; TRBD1 might be the D (5 bases). In germline, CDR1 is SNHLY, CDR2 FYNNEI. V was trimmed by 5 bases and J by 10 bases, leaving 18 bases between them. The CDR3 length is 15 residues. CDR3 DNA: TGTGCCAGCAGTTTAAGGTCCACATCAGGGTCACCCCTCCACTTT. Its protein is CASSLRSTSGSPLHF.

This clonotype appeared a few times. In nucleotides, the CDR3 is TGTGCCAGCAGTTCATCAGTCGGGAGCTCCTACGAGCAGTACTTC. Its translation: CASSSSVGSSYEQYF. V gene TRBV6-5 combines with J gene TRBJ2-7; possibly TRBD2 for D (6 bases). CDR3 length: 15 amino acids. Germline V lookup: CDR1 MNHEY, CDR2 SVGAGI. The V end was cut by 4 bases, the J end by 0 bases, with 13 bases between.

In its sample, this clonotype was seen many times. The junction departs from germline at one end; a sequencing error may be responsible. The rearrangement joins TRBV12-3 or TRBV12-4 to TRBJ2-5, with D tentatively TRBD1 (6 bases). There are 13 residues in the CDR3. CDR3 in amino acids: CASSLGQGETQYF. CDR3 nucleotides: TGTGCCAGCAGCTTAGGGCAGGGGGAGACCCAGTACTTC.

This clonotype turned up a few times. The chain is built from TRBV7-2 and TRBJ1-2; TRBD1 might be the D (5 bases). This CDR3 region has 15 residues. CDR1 is SGHTA, CDR2 FQGNSA, per germline. Trimming pared 4 bases from V and 7 bases from J, leaving 19 bases between. The CDR3 spells CASSSRGPWGVGYTF. CDR3 bases: TGTGCCAGCAGCTCCCGAGGGCCCTGGGGCGTTGGCTACACCTTC.

In regard to this clonotype: This clone may be a read error of a much larger clone one base away. This chain joins TRBV6-2 or TRBV6-3 and TRBJ1-1, with D possibly being TRBD1 (5 bases). This CDR3 has 13 residues. Germline CDR1 MNHEY, CDR2 SVGEGT. The germline V and J ends were trimmed by 11 bases and 5 bases, with 18 bases remaining between them. CDR3 DNA sequence: TGTGCCGGCGACCGGAGGGGAGGTACTGAAGCTTTCTTT. Translation: CAGDRRGGTEAFF.

The chain combines TRBV25-1 with TRBJ2-5; no clear D. CDR3 length: 12 residues. The V and J ends lost 10 bases and 4 bases respectively, with 13 bases between them. Germline-derived CDR1 and CDR2 are MGHDK and SYGVNS. For the CDR3, the DNA is TGTGCCACCCCGTTCGGTCCAGAGACCCAGTACTTC. Protein sequence: CATPFGPETQYF. Combining the CDR3 with reference TRBV25-1 and TRBJ2-5 gives the whole variable domain EADIYQTPRYLVIGTGKKITLECSQTMGHDKMYWYQQDPGMELHLIHYSYGVNSTEKGDLSSESTVSRIRTEHFPLTLESARPSHTSQYLCATPFGPETQYFGPGTRLLVL.

This clonotype was recorded a few times. The chain carries TRBV7-2 and TRBJ2-3; the match to TRBD1 covers 7 bases. J was trimmed by 6 bases and V by 5 bases; bases with no gene match: 11. Germline CDR1 and CDR2: SGHTA and FQGNSA. The CDR3 is made up of 15 amino acids. This chain's CDR3 is CASSPDRPASDTQYF. The CDR3, as DNA: TGTGCCAGCAGCCCGGACAGGCCTGCAAGCGATACGCAGTATTTT. The full variable domain, in which reference TRBV7-2 and TRBJ2-3 provide the parts outside the CDR3, is GAGVSQSPSNKVTEKGKDVELRCDPISGHTALYWYRQSLGQGLEFLIYFQGNSAPDKSGLPSDRFSAERTGGSVSTLTIQRTQQEDSAVYLCASSPDRPASDTQYFGPGTRLTVL.

This clonotype was counted a few times. This sequence joins TRBV5-1 and TRBJ2-7, with D possibly TRBD1 on 6 matching bases. Trimming took 3 bases from V and 7 from J, leaving 20 bases between them. This CDR3 is built from 15 residues. Germline CDR1 and CDR2: SGHRS and YFSETQ. CDR3 protein: CASSSPGQMLQEQYF. Written as DNA, the CDR3 is TGCGCCAGCAGCTCGCCGGGACAAATGCTGCAAGAGCAGTACTTC.

V and J are TRBV5-1 and TRBJ1-6; 8 bases align to TRBD1. The CDR3 spans 15 residues. The junction had 7 bases not matched to a gene; V was cut back by 1 base and J by 10 bases. Germline lookup yields CDR1 SGHRS and CDR2 YFSETQ. The CDR3 nucleotides read TGCGCCAGCAGCTTGAGTCAGGGGGCTGTCTCACCCCTCCACTTT. Translation: CASSLSQGAVSPLHF.

As concerns this clonotype: Here the CDR3 omits its conserved ending phenylalanine or tryptophan, so a read error is the likely source. The chain recombines TRBV4-2 with TRBJ2-7; D gene uncertain. Looked up from germline, CDR1 is LGHNA and CDR2 is YNFKEQ. The CDR3 spans 13 residues. Between the trimmed V and J ends, which lost 4 bases and 5 bases, there was a span of 12 bases. Written as DNA, the CDR3 is TGTGCCAGCAGCCCAGTTGGTCCGAACGAGCAGTACTCC. It is translated as CASSPVGPNEQYS.

This clonotype was observed a single time. Likely a read error: the CDR3 ends without its conserved phenylalanine or tryptophan. The chain combines TRBV7-2 with TRBJ1-2; D gene uncertain. The CDR3 runs 13 residues. V lost 0 bases to trimming and J lost 11 bases, with 13 bases between them. Germline loops: CDR1 SGHTA, CDR2 FQGNSA. CDR3 amino acids: CASSLAVHRPYTL. The CDR3 nucleotides are TGTGCCAGCAGCTTAGCAGTACACAGACCGTACACCCTC.

CDR3 in amino acids: CSATRGGAQPQHF. In nucleotides, the CDR3 is TGCAGTGCTACAAGAGGGGGGGCCCAGCCCCAGCATTTT. This sequence joins TRBV20-1 and TRBJ1-5, with D perhaps TRBD1 (6 bases). Trimming left V 4 bases short and J 7 bases short, with 14 bases between. The CDR3 length is 13 residues. Germline V gives CDR1 DFQATT, CDR2 SNEGSKA (reference sequence).

The chain links TRBV7-2 to TRBJ1-1; 7 bases align to TRBD1. CDR3 length: 16 amino acids. Looked up from germline, CDR1 is SGHTA and CDR2 is FQGNSA. The V segment lost 1 base and the J segment 1 base; nucleotides outside the gene matches: 6. The CDR3 bases are TGTGCCAGCAGCTTAGATCCAGGGGGTAGGAACACTGAAGCTTTCTTT. It specifies CASSLDPGGRNTEAFF.

This clonotype was counted at least ten times. This chain joins TRBV29-1 and TRBJ2-7; 10 nucleotides agree with TRBD2. Per germline, CDR1 SQVTM and CDR2 ANQGSEA. This CDR3 contains 13 residues. J lost 4 bases, V lost 2 bases, and 2 bases had no gene match. CDR3 amino acids: CSVELAGVYEQYF. DNA of the CDR3: TGCAGCGTTGAACTAGCGGGAGTGTACGAGCAGTACTTC.

This clonotype has a count of ten or more. This rearrangement joins TRBV29-1 to TRBJ2-7; 10 bases align to TRBD2. After removal of 7 bases from V and 5 bases from J, the junction contained 8 bases not matched to a gene. CDR3 length equals 13 residues. CDR1 and CDR2 (germline): SQVTM, ANQGSEA. The CDR3 reads CSALAGDPDEQYF. The CDR3, as DNA: TGCAGCGCGCTAGCGGGAGACCCCGACGAGCAGTACTTC.

The chain links TRBV29-1 to TRBJ2-7; D is unresolved. Trimming took off 8 bases at V and 5 bases at J, with 10 bases between the two ends. Per the germline V gene, CDR1 is SQVTM and CDR2 is ANQGSEA. This CDR3 contains 10 residues. CDR3 bases: TGCAGCAGAGTTGACGACGAGCAGTACTTC. Amino acid sequence: CSRVDDEQYF.

This clonotype has a handful of counts. The gene calls are TRBV12-3 or TRBV12-4 and TRBJ2-7; 10 bases are a match to TRBD2. The length of the CDR3 is 15 residues. With V trimmed by 3 bases and J by 2 bases, 4 bases remained unmatched. CDR3 residues: CASSFASGRAYEQYF. The CDR3 nucleotides read TGTGCCAGCAGTTTCGCCAGCGGGAGGGCCTACGAGCAGTACTTC.

This clonotype was observed a few times. The chain carries TRBV12-3 or TRBV12-4 and TRBJ1-4, with D unresolved. The V end lost 5 bases, the J end lost 8 bases, and 12 bases lay between the germline ends. CDR3 length: 13 residues. This chain's CDR3 is CASSLWTAEKLFF. CDR3 nucleotides: TGTGCCAGCAGTCTGTGGACGGCAGAAAAACTGTTTTTT.

This clonotype showed up just a few times. The chain carries TRBV7-3 and TRBJ1-1, with a possible D match to TRBD1 (6 bases). V was pared by 3 bases and J by 0 bases, with 17 bases between. The CDR3 runs to 17 residues. The germline V gene encodes CDR1 SGHTA and CDR2 FQGTGA. CDR3 protein: CASSLSSSGAVNTEAFF. CDR3 bases: TGTGCCAGCAGCTTGAGTTCGTCAGGGGCGGTGAACACTGAAGCTTTCTTT.

The sample holds a few counts of this clonotype. The J gene is TRBJ2-5, the V gene TRBV10-3; D uncertain. Germline loops: CDR1 ENHRY, CDR2 SYGVKD. Trimming left V 5 bases short and J 4 bases short, with 8 bases between. This CDR3 has 12 amino acids. CDR3 coding DNA: TGTGCCATCAGTATCAGTAGAGAGACCCAGTACTTC. Amino acids: CAISISRETQYF.

This clonotype was detected many times. The chain carries TRBV19 and TRBJ1-5, with D unresolved. Germline loops: CDR1 LNHDA, CDR2 SQIVND (reference sequence). Trimming removed 7 bases at V and 4 bases at J, with 11 bases between. The CDR3 spans 13 residues. The CDR3 DNA reads TGTGCCAGTACGGGCAGTACAAATCAGCCCCAGCATTTT. It encodes CASTGSTNQPQHF.

This clonotype was picked up a small number of times. J is TRBJ2-5 and V is TRBV10-3, with D tentatively TRBD1 or TRBD2 (6 bases each). CDR1 and CDR2 (germline): ENHRY, SYGVKD. This CDR3 spans 13 amino acids. V was cut by 10 bases and J by 2 bases, with 14 bases left in between. The CDR3 spells CASIGGTQETQYF. The CDR3 coding sequence is TGTGCCAGCATAGGGGGGACTCAAGAGACCCAGTACTTC.

This chain connects TRBV10-3 to TRBJ1-1, with 10 bases that match TRBD1. Per the germline V gene, CDR1 is ENHRY and CDR2 is SYGVKD. The CDR3 contains 16 residues. The V segment lost 5 bases and the J segment 1 base; nucleotides outside the gene matches: 7. CDR3 DNA sequence: TGTGCCATCAGTACGGGGAGGGACAGGGGGAACACTGAAGCTTTCTTT. Protein: CAISTGRDRGNTEAFF.

This chain uses TRBV25-1 with TRBJ1-6; D call uncertain. This CDR3 contains 18 residues. V was clipped by 4 bases and J by 6 bases, with 22 bases between them. CDR1 and CDR2 (germline): MGHDK, SYGVNS. The CDR3 spells CASSARGPLGNGNSPLHF. The CDR3 DNA follows: TGTGCCAGCAGTGCTAGAGGCCCGTTAGGAAACGGTAATTCACCCCTCCACTTT. Supplemented by reference TRBV25-1 and TRBJ1-6, the full variable domain reads EADIYQTPRYLVIGTGKKITLECSQTMGHDKMYWYQQDPGMELHLIHYSYGVNSTEKGDLSSESTVSRIRTEHFPLTLESARPSHTSQYLCASSARGPLGNGNSPLHFGNGTRLTVT.

In this sample, this clonotype turned up a few times. V gene TRBV4-1 combines with J gene TRBJ1-4; D unresolved. The V end lost 4 bases, the J end lost 5 bases, and 20 bases lay between the germline ends. The germline V gene has CDR1 MGHRA and CDR2 YSYEKL. This CDR3 is 17 amino acids long. DNA for the CDR3: TGCGCCAGCAGCCTTCAAGGGTATCGTTTGGCGAATGAAAAACTGTTTTTT. It specifies CASSLQGYRLANEKLFF.

In this sample, this clonotype turned up a few times. This rearrangement joins TRBV7-8 to TRBJ2-2; weak D call: TRBD1 (5 bases). The length of the CDR3 is 14 residues. Germline CDR1 and CDR2: SGHVS and FQNEAQ. V was clipped by 8 bases and J by 9 bases, with 19 bases between them. CDR3 DNA sequence: TGTGCCAGCCTGCCAGGGATGATTCTACGGGAGCTGTTTTTT. Amino acid sequence: CASLPGMILRELFF.